This entry features one TCR beta chain sequence. Treatment indicated: 15 to 20 received Ad26.COV2.S at low or high dose, single or two shots; roughly five received placebo; per-sample allocation not given. Specimens were obtained on day 63 following the first vaccine or placebo injection. The sample comes from a study of Ad26.COV2.S vaccination and SARS-CoV-2 variants. As for the study in general: This donor came from the COV1001 trial of Ad26.COV2.S. Dosing was one shot or two shots 56 days apart.

The CDR3 runs to 15 residues. CDR1 SGHTS and CDR2 YDEGEE come from the germline V gene. V lost 2 bases, J lost 4 bases, and 13 bases lay in between. Generated by immunoSEQ multiplex PCR, the TCRdb table keeps only in-frame clones and is missing some. This table has about 400,000 clones, around 87% appearing once. This receptor was identified in a person aged 18-65 years who received the Ad26.COV2.S COVID-19 vaccine or a placebo. Sequenced material: peripheral blood, taken in a trial of Ad26.COV2.S vaccine versus placebo. The chain links TRBV5-8 to TRBJ2-1; possible D gene TRBD2, 6 bases. The CDR3 DNA is TGTGCCAGCAGCTTCTTTGGAGGGAGTTACAATGAGCAGTTCTTC. It is translated as CASSFFGGSYNEQFF.